The 26 T cell receptor beta chains presented below share a single source sample, sequenced in a study of CD8 T cell repertoires and HIV-1 epitope variants. Assay: immunoSEQ multiplex PCR; the TCRdb copy retains only in-frame clones and omits some. The data show some 100,000 clones, around 67% seen once. The specimen was uncultured baseline CD8+ T cells from peripheral blood mononuclear cells (PBMCs). Receptor source: a male donor with HIV.

The chain has TRBV13 and TRBJ1-4; unclear D gene. CDR1 and CDR2 (germline): PRHDT, FYEKMQ (reference sequence). With 4 bases removed from V and 6 bases from J, the gap between germline ends came to 12 bases. This CDR3 has 14 residues. The CDR3 reads CASSYRAPDEKLFF. Written as DNA, the CDR3 is TGTGCCAGCAGCTACCGGGCTCCGGATGAAAAACTGTTTTTT.

The chain couples TRBV6-1 to TRBJ2-5; D perhaps matches TRBD1 (5 bases). Germline CDR1 reads MNHNS; CDR2 reads SASEGT. The length of the CDR3 is 13 residues. The V end was cut by 6 bases, the J end by 3 bases, with 11 bases between. Here the CDR3 reads CASSRVQEETQYF. CDR3 bases: TGTGCCAGCAGCAGGGTTCAGGAAGAGACCCAGTACTTC.

This clone was counted once. V gene TRBV28 combines with J gene TRBJ2-7, with 7 nucleotides matching TRBD2. CDR1 and CDR2 (germline): MDHEN, SYDVKM. The J segment lost 5 bases and the V segment lost 8 bases, leaving 3 bases of the junction unmatched. The CDR3 spans 11 residues. The CDR3, as DNA: TGTGCCAGCCGCGGGAGTCACGAGCAGTACTTC. This codes for CASRGSHEQYF.

This chain connects TRBV6-5 to TRBJ2-1, with TRBD2 matching 9 bases. The CDR3 spans 14 residues. With 7 bases clipped from V and 5 bases from J, the junction kept 6 bases outside the gene matches. CDR1 is MNHEY and CDR2 is SVGAGI in the germline V gene. The CDR3, as DNA: TGTGCCAGCATCCGTAGCGGGAGCAACAATGAGCAGTTCTTC. This encodes CASIRSGSNNEQFF.

The chain has TRBV7-9 and TRBJ1-2, with D unresolved. The V gene's germline CDR1 is SEHNR and CDR2 FQNEAQ (reference sequence). Trimming took 5 bases from V and 8 from J, leaving 15 bases between them. The CDR3 loop spans 13 amino acids. CDR3 DNA sequence: TGTGCCAGCAGCCCCGGGTTGAGAGCCGGCTACACCTTC. This encodes CASSPGLRAGYTF.

J is TRBJ1-2 and V is TRBV14; D is undetermined. The CDR3 consists of 14 residues. Germline CDR1 SGHDN, CDR2 FVKESK. V was shortened by 0 bases and J by 1 base, with 6 bases between the two germline ends. This CDR3 is CASSQDPGNYGYTF. The CDR3 DNA sequence: TGTGCCAGCAGCCAAGATCCGGGTAACTATGGCTACACCTTC.

The chain has TRBV6-5 and TRBJ2-5; D may match TRBD1 or TRBD2 (5 bases each). Germline V gene lookup returns CDR1 MNHEY and CDR2 SVGAGI. This CDR3 is built from 14 residues. Trimming shortened V by 6 bases and J by 0 bases, and 11 bases separated the two germline ends. The CDR3 is CASSLGTHQETQYF. The CDR3 DNA is TGTGCCAGCAGCCTCGGGACGCACCAAGAGACCCAGTACTTC.

This rearrangement joins TRBV7-8 to TRBJ2-2; D remains unclear. There are 15 residues in the CDR3. V dropped 1 base and J dropped 7 bases, with 13 bases sitting between them. Germline loops: CDR1 SGHVS, CDR2 FQNEAQ. The CDR3 spells CASSLGRSVSGELFF. CDR3 sequence (DNA): TGTGCCAGCAGCTTAGGCCGAAGTGTAAGCGGGGAGCTGTTTTTT.

This chain uses TRBV5-6 with TRBJ2-7; D is possibly TRBD1 (5 bases). CDR3 size: 12 residues. The germline gives CDR1 SGHDT, CDR2 YYEEEE. Trimming took 3 bases from V and 4 from J, leaving 8 bases between them. CDR3 nucleotide sequence: TGTGCCAGCAGCTGGGGCGTGTACGAGCAGTACTTC. Translation gives CASSWGVYEQYF.

The chain recombines TRBV6-1 with TRBJ2-7, with 8 bases identical to TRBD2. CDR1 MNHNS and CDR2 SASEGT come from the germline V gene. CDR3 length: 14 residues. J gave up 2 bases and V 5 bases, and 5 bases lay outside the gene matches. CDR3 loop: CASSPLAGPYEQYF. For the CDR3, the DNA is TGTGCCAGCAGTCCGCTAGCGGGCCCCTACGAGCAGTACTTC.

Here the CDR3 DNA reads TGTGCCAGCAGTTACGAGGGGGTGAACTATGGCTACACCTTC. Its protein is CASSYEGVNYGYTF. The chain recombines TRBV6-6 with TRBJ1-2; weak D call: TRBD1 (6 bases). Germline V gives CDR1 MNHNY, CDR2 SVGAGI (reference sequence). The CDR3 extends over 14 amino acids. V was pared by 2 bases and J by 2 bases, with 9 bases between.

This clone was picked up a small number of times. This sequence joins TRBV9 and TRBJ1-2; D gene uncertain. CDR1 is SGDLS and CDR2 is YYNGEE in the germline V gene. V dropped 0 bases and J dropped 5 bases, with 11 bases sitting between them. This CDR3 is built from 14 residues. Here the CDR3 reads CASSVEPAQYGYTF. The CDR3 DNA sequence: TGTGCCAGCAGCGTAGAGCCAGCCCAGTATGGCTACACCTTC.

This chain links TRBV2 with TRBJ2-7; no reliable D call. The CDR3 totals 14 residues. CDR1 and CDR2 (germline): SNHLY, FYNNEI. Deletions cut 6 bases from V and 2 bases from J, with 14 bases between. The CDR3 sequence is CASRVRTETYEQYF. CDR3 coding DNA: TGTGCCAGCAGGGTTAGGACGGAAACCTACGAGCAGTACTTC.

V is TRBV7-6 and J is TRBJ2-5; the D is unclear. The germline V and J ends were trimmed by 5 bases and 3 bases, with 7 bases remaining between them. The CDR3 is 12 residues long. Germline V gene lookup returns CDR1 SGHVS and CDR2 FNYEAQ. The CDR3 DNA reads as TGTGCCAGCAGCGGAACTGAAGAGACCCAGTACTTC. The encoded protein is CASSGTEETQYF.

The gene calls are TRBV6-6 and TRBJ2-3, with a tentative D call TRBD1 (5 bases). Germline V gene data show CDR1 as MNHNY and CDR2 as SVGAGI (reference sequence). This CDR3 has 16 amino acids. V was clipped by 1 base and J by 0 bases, with 11 bases between them. Written as DNA, the CDR3 is TGTGCCAGCAGTTACTGGGTAGGGGCTAGCACAGATACGCAGTATTTT. Translation: CASSYWVGASTDTQYF.

The chain is built from TRBV29-1 and TRBJ1-3; 7 bases line up with TRBD1. V gave up 5 bases and J gave up 0 bases; unmatched junction bases: 4. The CDR3 consists of 14 residues. Germline V gives CDR1 SQVTM, CDR2 ANQGSEA. CDR3 nucleotide sequence: TGCAGCGTTACCTCAGGGGGCTCTGGAAACACCATATATTTT. This translates into CSVTSGGSGNTIYF.

The chain joins TRBV5-6 to TRBJ2-7; D ambiguous. Germline V gives CDR1 SGHDT, CDR2 YYEEEE. V lost 3 bases and J lost 5, with 15 bases in between. The CDR3 totals 14 residues. The CDR3 sequence is CASSWGGPENEQYF. DNA of the CDR3: TGTGCCAGCAGCTGGGGTGGTCCGGAAAACGAGCAGTACTTC.

This clone was observed a few times. The rearrangement links TRBV5-1 to TRBJ2-1; 9 bases map to TRBD1. Germline V gene lookup returns CDR1 SGHRS and CDR2 YFSETQ. V lost 7 bases, J lost 3 bases, and 5 bases stayed unmatched. This CDR3 has 14 residues. DNA of the CDR3: TGCGCCAGCGAGGGACAGGGAATCTACAATGAGCAGTTCTTC. It codes for CASEGQGIYNEQFF.

This chain connects TRBV4-3 to TRBJ1-1; D is ambiguous. This CDR3 is built from 18 residues. CDR1 and CDR2 (germline): LGHNA, YSLEER. The V end lost 0 bases, the J end lost 0 bases, and 17 bases lay between the germline ends. The CDR3 region has the DNA TGCGCCAGCAGCCAAGACCCGACCGATCAAAACCTGAACACTGAAGCTTTCTTT. Encoded protein: CASSQDPTDQNLNTEAFF.

This clone came up once. The chain couples TRBV11-1 to TRBJ1-5, with unresolved D. This CDR3 has 13 amino acids. CDR1 and CDR2 from the germline V gene are SGHAT and FQDESV (reference sequence). V was pared by 4 bases and J by 1 base, with 5 bases between. CDR3 sequence reads: CASSSESNQPQHF. For the CDR3, the DNA is TGTGCCAGCAGCTCCGAGAGCAATCAGCCCCAGCATTTT.

This rearrangement joins TRBV27 to TRBJ2-7, with 7 bases that match TRBD2. Unmatched junction bases numbered 8, after V lost 3 bases and J lost 0 bases. This CDR3 has 16 residues. Per germline, CDR1 MNHEY and CDR2 SMNVEV (reference sequence). The CDR3 region has the DNA TGTGCCAGCAGTTTTGCAGCGGGGTACGCCTCCTACGAGCAGTACTTC. It codes for CASSFAAGYASYEQYF.

V gene TRBV2 combines with J gene TRBJ2-5; 10 nucleotides align to TRBD2. In germline, CDR1 is SNHLY, CDR2 FYNNEI. V was clipped by 6 bases and J by 4 bases; unmatched bases: 5. This CDR3 has 14 residues. The CDR3 region has the DNA TGTGCCAGCAGCCCTAGCGGGAGTGGAGAGACCCAGTACTTC. It specifies CASSPSGSGETQYF.

This chain connects TRBV11-2 to TRBJ2-2, with 13 bases lining up with TRBD2. Germline V gene sequence: CDR1 SGHAT, CDR2 FQNNGV. This CDR3 has 17 amino acids. Trimming took 3 bases from V and 7 from J; bases not matched to a gene: 8. Written as DNA, the CDR3 is TGTGCCAGCAGCTTGGGTGGACTAGCGGGAGTCAGCGGGGAGCTGTTTTTT. Protein sequence: CASSLGGLAGVSGELFF.

This clone was observed a few times. V usage is TRBV30 and J usage is TRBJ1-2, with D perhaps matching TRBD1 (6 bases). The CDR3 spans 12 residues. Germline V gene data show CDR1 as GTSNPN and CDR2 as SVGIG (reference sequence). Trimming took off 2 bases at V and 2 bases at J, with 6 bases between the two ends. The CDR3 DNA is TGTGCCTGGAGTACAGGGAACTATGGCTACACCTTC. Its protein product is CAWSTGNYGYTF.

The gene calls are TRBV25-1 and TRBJ1-4; D might be TRBD1 (5 bases). The germline V gene encodes CDR1 MGHDK and CDR2 SYGVNS. V lost 1 base to trimming and J lost 7 bases, with 16 bases between them. The CDR3 runs 16 residues. The CDR3 nucleotides are TGTGCCAGCAGTGAATCGAGGGCGTCGGGGGGTGAAAAACTGTTTTTT. It codes for CASSESRASGGEKLFF.

V and J are TRBV19 and TRBJ2-5, with D unresolved. The CDR3 is made up of 15 amino acids. V lost 5 bases, J lost 5 bases, and 18 bases lay in between. CDR1 is LNHDA, CDR2 SQIVND, per germline (reference sequence). CDR3 loop: CASSVRLGPAETQYF. As DNA, the CDR3 is TGTGCCAGTAGTGTGAGGCTAGGGCCGGCGGAGACCCAGTACTTC.